This record covers a single T cell receptor beta chain. Its antigen is undetermined. This entry belongs to a study of cytomegalovirus exposure and HLA in healthy donors. Study as a whole: Previous work identified roughly 120 million unique TCR beta sequences from 200 million or so T cells. Whole-study results and caveats: Later analysis identified several of the most significant clusters that appeared linked to common viral pathogens. A missense DCLRE1C variant was associated with V- and J-gene trimming of TCR beta chains in a later analysis, and an independent cohort replicated the association.

A multiplex PCR was run with 60 Vbeta primers and 13 Jbeta primers. As originally analysed: In a later analysis, of tens of millions of unique beta chains, approximately 10 million appeared in at least two donors. Profiled with immunoSEQ multiplex PCR; TCRdb holds only in-frame clones, not every one. That table is the source of V, J and clone size, and D and trimming were worked out from the DNA. The table lists 270,000 or so clones, around 90% of them singletons. Trimming took 10 bases from V and 2 from J, leaving 13 bases between them. Looked up from germline, CDR1 is SGHDN and CDR2 is FVKESK. The CDR3 consists of 13 residues.

The rearrangement uses TRBV14 and TRBJ2-3; tentative D call: TRBD2 (5 bases). Specimen: PBMCs. The receptor was isolated from a girl aged 2 to 9 in good health and CMV-seronegative. The CDR3 protein is CATSRQTTDTQYF. The CDR3 DNA sequence: TGTGCCACTAGCCGACAAACCACAGATACGCAGTATTTT.